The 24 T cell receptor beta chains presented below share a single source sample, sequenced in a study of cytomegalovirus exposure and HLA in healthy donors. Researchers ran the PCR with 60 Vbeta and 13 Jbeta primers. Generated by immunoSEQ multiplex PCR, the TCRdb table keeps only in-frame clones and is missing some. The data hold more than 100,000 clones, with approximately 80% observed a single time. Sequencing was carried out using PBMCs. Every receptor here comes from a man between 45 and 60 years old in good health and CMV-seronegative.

CDR3 protein: CASSSGRGISYEQYF. The CDR3, as DNA: TGTGCCAGCAGCTCGGGACGGGGGATCAGCTACGAGCAGTACTTC. The rearrangement uses TRBV14 and TRBJ2-7; weak D call: TRBD2 (6 bases). The CDR3 extends over 15 amino acids. Germline V CDR1 and CDR2: SGHDN, FVKESK. The germline V and J ends were trimmed by 5 bases and 3 bases, with 17 bases remaining between them.

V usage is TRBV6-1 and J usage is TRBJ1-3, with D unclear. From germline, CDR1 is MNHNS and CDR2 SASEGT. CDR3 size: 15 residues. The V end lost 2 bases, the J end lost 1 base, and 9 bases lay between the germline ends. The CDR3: CASSESRGSGNTIYF. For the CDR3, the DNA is TGTGCCAGCAGTGAATCGCGGGGTTCTGGAAACACCATATATTTT.

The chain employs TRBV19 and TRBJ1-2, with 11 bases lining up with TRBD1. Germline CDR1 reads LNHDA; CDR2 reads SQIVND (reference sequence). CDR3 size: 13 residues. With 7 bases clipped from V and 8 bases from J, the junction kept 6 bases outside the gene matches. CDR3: CASTGQGEGGYTF. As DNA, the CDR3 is TGTGCCAGTACGGGACAGGGGGAGGGAGGCTACACCTTC.

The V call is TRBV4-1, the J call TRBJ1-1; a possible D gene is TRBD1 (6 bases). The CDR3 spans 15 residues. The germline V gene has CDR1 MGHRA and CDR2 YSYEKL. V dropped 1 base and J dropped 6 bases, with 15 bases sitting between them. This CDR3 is CASSQAGAQIAEAFF. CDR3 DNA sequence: TGCGCCAGCAGCCAAGCAGGGGCACAAATCGCTGAAGCTTTCTTT.

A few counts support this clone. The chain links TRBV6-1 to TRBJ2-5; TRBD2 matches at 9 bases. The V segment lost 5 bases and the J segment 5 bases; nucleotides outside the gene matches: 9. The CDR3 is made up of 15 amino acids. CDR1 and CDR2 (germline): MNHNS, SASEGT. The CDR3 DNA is TGTGCCAGCAGTCTCCAGCGGGGGGCCGGGGAGACCCAGTACTTC. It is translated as CASSLQRGAGETQYF.

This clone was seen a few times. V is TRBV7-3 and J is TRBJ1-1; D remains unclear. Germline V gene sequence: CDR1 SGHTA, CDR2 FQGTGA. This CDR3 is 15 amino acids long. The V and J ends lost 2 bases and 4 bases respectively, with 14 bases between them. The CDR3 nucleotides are TGTGCCAGCAGCTTAGCAGCCGGCGAGGGCACTGAAGCTTTCTTT. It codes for CASSLAAGEGTEAFF.

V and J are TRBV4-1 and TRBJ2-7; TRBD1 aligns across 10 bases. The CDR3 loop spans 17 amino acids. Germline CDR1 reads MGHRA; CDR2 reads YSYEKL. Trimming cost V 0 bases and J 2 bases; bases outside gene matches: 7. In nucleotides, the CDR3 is TGCGCCAGCAGCCAAGAAAGATCGACAGGGGGCCCCTACGAGCAGTACTTC. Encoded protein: CASSQERSTGGPYEQYF.

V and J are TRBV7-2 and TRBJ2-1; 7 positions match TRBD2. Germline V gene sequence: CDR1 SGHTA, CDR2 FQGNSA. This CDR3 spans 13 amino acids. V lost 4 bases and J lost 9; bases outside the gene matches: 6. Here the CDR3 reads CASSSQTSFEQFF. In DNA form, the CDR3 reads TGTGCCAGCAGCTCACAGACTAGCTTTGAGCAGTTCTTC.

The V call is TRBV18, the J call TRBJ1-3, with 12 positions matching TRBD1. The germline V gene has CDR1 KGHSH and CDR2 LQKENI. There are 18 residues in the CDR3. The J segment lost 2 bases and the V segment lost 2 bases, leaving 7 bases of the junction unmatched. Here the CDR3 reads CASSPFPGQGAPGNTIYF. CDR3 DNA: TGTGCCAGCTCACCATTCCCGGGACAGGGGGCGCCTGGAAACACCATATATTTT.

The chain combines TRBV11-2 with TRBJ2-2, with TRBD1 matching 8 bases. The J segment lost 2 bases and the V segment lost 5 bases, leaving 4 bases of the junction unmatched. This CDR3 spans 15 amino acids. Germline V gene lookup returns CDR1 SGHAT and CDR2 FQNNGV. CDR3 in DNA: TGTGCCAGCAGCCCGACAGGGGCCAACACCGGGGAGCTGTTTTTT. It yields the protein CASSPTGANTGELFF. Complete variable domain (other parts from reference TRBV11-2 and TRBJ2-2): EAGVAQSPRYKIIEKRQSVAFWCNPISGHATLYWYQQILGQGPKLLIQFQNNGVVDDSQLPKDRFSAERLKGVDSTLKIQPAKLEDSAVYLCASSPTGANTGELFFGEGSRLTVL.

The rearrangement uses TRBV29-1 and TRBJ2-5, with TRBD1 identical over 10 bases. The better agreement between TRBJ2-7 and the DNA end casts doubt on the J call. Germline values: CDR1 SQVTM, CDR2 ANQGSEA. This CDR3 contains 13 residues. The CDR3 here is CSVAGQGWNEQYF. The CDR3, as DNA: TGCAGCGTTGCGGGACAGGGGTGGAACGAGCAGTACTTC.

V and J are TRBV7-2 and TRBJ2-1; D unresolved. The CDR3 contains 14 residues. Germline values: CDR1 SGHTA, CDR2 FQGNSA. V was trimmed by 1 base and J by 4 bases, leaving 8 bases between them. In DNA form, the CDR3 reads TGTGCCAGCAGCTTAGAACCACTGTACAATGAGCAGTTCTTC. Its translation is CASSLEPLYNEQFF.

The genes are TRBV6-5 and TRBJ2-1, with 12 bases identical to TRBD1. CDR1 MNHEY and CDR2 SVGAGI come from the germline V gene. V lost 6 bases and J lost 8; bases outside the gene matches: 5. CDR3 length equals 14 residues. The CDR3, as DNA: TGTGCCAGCAGCCCGGGACAGGGGGCCTATGAGCAGTTCTTC. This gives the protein CASSPGQGAYEQFF.

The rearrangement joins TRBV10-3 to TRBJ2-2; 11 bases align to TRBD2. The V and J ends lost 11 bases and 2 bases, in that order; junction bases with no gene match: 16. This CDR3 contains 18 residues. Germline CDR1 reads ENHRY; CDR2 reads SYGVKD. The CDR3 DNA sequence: TGTGCCTCCTCACTAATGGGGACTAGCGGAATAAACACCGGGGAGCTGTTTTTT. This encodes CASSLMGTSGINTGELFF.

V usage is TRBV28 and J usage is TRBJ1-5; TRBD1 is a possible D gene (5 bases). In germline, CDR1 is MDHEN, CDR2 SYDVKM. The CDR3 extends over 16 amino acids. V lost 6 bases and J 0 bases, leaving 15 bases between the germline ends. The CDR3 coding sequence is TGTGCCAGCAGCCTGGGGGGATTGAATAGCAATCAGCCCCAGCATTTT. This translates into CASSLGGLNSNQPQHF.

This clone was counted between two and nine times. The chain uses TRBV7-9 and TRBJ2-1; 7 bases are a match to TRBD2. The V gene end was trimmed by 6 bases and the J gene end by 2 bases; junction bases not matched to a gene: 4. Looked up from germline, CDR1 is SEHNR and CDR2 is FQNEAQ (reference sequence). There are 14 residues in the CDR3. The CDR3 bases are TGTGCCAGCAGTCCTAGCGGAACCTACAATGAGCAGTTCTTC. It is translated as CASSPSGTYNEQFF.

For the CDR3, the DNA is TGTGCCAGCAGCTTAGAGGGCGGAGGCTCCTACAATGAGCAGTTCTTC. Translating gives CASSLEGGGSYNEQFF. The chain recombines TRBV7-7 with TRBJ2-1; maybe TRBD2 (5 bases). The V gene's germline CDR1 is SSHAT and CDR2 FNYEAQ (reference sequence). This CDR3 is built from 16 residues. V gave up 1 base and J gave up 0 bases, with 10 bases separating them.

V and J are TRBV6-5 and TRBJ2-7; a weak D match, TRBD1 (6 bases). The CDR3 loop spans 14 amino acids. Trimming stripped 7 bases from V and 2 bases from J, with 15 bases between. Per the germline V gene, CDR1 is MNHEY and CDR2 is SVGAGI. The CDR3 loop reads CASNRGGSAYEQYF. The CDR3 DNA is TGTGCCAGCAATCGAGGGGGAAGCGCCTACGAGCAGTACTTC.

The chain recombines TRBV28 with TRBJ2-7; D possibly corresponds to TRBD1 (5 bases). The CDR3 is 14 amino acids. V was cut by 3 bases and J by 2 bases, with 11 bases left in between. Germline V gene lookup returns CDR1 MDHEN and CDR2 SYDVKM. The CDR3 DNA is TGTGCCAGCAGTTTTGGAGACAGAACCTACGAGCAGTACTTC. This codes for CASSFGDRTYEQYF.

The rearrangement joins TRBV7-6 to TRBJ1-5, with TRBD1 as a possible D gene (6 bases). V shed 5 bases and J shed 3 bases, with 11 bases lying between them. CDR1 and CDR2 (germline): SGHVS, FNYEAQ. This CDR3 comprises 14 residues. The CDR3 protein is CASSPGHVNQPQHF. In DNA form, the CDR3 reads TGTGCCAGCAGCCCGGGACACGTCAATCAGCCCCAGCATTTT.

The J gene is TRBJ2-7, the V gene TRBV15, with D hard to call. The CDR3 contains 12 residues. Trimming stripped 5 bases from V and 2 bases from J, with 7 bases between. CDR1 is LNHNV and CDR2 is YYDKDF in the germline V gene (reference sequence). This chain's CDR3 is CATSESTYEQYF. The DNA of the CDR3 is TGTGCCACCAGCGAGAGTACCTACGAGCAGTACTTC.

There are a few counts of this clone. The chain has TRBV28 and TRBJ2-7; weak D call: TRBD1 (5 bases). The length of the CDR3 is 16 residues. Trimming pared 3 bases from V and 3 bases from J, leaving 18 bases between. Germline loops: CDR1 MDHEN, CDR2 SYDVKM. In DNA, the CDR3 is TGTGCCAGCAGTTTTTTCCGACAGTTTTCTTTCTACGAGCAGTACTTC. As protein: CASSFFRQFSFYEQYF.

CDR3 sequence reads: CASSFLYEQYF. CDR3 DNA: TGTGCCAGCAGCTTCCTCTACGAGCAGTACTTC. The V and J genes are TRBV11-2 and TRBJ2-7; no reliable D call. From germline, CDR1 is SGHAT and CDR2 FQNNGV. Trimming removed 3 bases from V and 3 bases from J, with 3 bases in between. The CDR3 is made up of 11 amino acids.

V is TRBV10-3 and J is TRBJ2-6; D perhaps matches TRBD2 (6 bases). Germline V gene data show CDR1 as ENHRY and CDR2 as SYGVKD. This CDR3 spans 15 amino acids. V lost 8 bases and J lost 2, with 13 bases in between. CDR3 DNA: TGTGCCATCGGTGGGGGACTGGCTGGGGCCAACGTCCTGACTTTC. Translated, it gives CAIGGGLAGANVLTF.